This TCR beta chain was recovered during a study of CD8+CD57+ T cells in acquired aplastic anemia. Trimming took 2 bases from V and 0 from J, leaving 12 bases between them. This CDR3 spans 15 amino acids. CDR1 DFQATT and CDR2 SNEGSKA come from the germline V gene (reference sequence). Using genomic DNA as the template, TCR beta VDJ and CDR3 profiling was carried out. TCRdb used MiXCR to reprocess the reads, holding one entry per CDR3 protein. The sample carries about 160,000 distinct CDR3 sequences, 70% to 80% recorded once. Patients chosen for sequencing had shown CD8+CD57+ cell expansion by flow cytometry.

The sequence was collected from a human donor with aplastic anemia. The sequenced material came from sorted CD4+, CD8+, or CD8+CD57+ T cells (not recorded which) from PBMCs. The rearrangement uses TRBV20-1 and TRBJ2-3; D gene unclear. The CDR3 DNA follows: TGCAGTGCTAGAAGCCCGGCCGCTAGCACAGATACGCAGTATTTT. Its protein product is CSARSPAASTDTQYF.